This entry lists 18 T cell receptor beta chains sequenced from one sample in a study of vaccination effects on CD4 cells after COVID-19. The table came from immunoSEQ multiplex PCR; TCRdb's copy has only in-frame clones and leaves some out. Here the sample spans 15,000 to 20,000 clones, about 80% being singletons. The antigens these receptors bind are not known. ViraFEST expansion of antigen-specific CD4+ T cells with viral peptide pools preceded sequencing. At the end of nine to ten days of culture, CD4+ T cells were isolated. Two-dose BNT162b2 or mRNA-1273 vaccination was given to participants. The sample in question was CD4+ T cells from PBMCs cultured with HCoV-NL63 spike peptides, obtained after COVID-19 vaccination. The source of these receptors is a human donor who received a COVID-19 vaccine.

The chain couples TRBV27 to TRBJ2-2, with D perhaps being TRBD1 or TRBD2 (5 bases each). Trimming removed 4 bases at V and 4 bases at J, with 19 bases between. The germline CDR1 and CDR2 sequences are MNHEY and SMNVEV (reference sequence). The CDR3 extends over 17 amino acids. CDR3 protein: CASSSTGLGETTGELFF. CDR3 DNA: TGTGCCAGCAGTTCCACCGGTTTAGGGGAGACCACCGGGGAGCTGTTTTTT.

The V call is TRBV18, the J call TRBJ2-1, with no clear D. This CDR3 region has 13 residues. V gave up 3 bases and J gave up 7 bases, with 10 bases separating them. Germline V gene lookup returns CDR1 KGHSH and CDR2 LQKENI. This CDR3 reads CASSPWRSNEQFF. The CDR3 DNA reads TGTGCCAGCTCACCGTGGCGCTCTAATGAGCAGTTCTTC. Full variable domain (outside the CDR3, taken from reference TRBV18 and TRBJ2-1): NAGVMQNPRHLVRRRGQEARLRCSPMKGHSHVYWYRQLPEEGLKFMVYLQKENIIDESGMPKERFSAEFPKEGPSILRIQQVVRGDSAAYFCASSPWRSNEQFFGPGTRLTVL.

The chain is built from TRBV6-1 and TRBJ1-2; D uncertain. The CDR3 extends over 14 amino acids. Germline values: CDR1 MNHNS, CDR2 SASEGT. The V gene lost 1 base and the J gene lost 8 bases, with 14 bases spanning the gap. The CDR3 sequence is CASSEDARARGYTF. CDR3 bases: TGTGCCAGCAGTGAAGACGCTCGAGCCCGGGGCTACACCTTC.

This chain uses TRBV28 with TRBJ2-7; tentative D call: TRBD1 (5 bases). V was pared by 4 bases and J by 2 bases, with 15 bases between. The CDR3 length is 15 residues. Germline assignment: CDR1 MDHEN and CDR2 SYDVKM. The CDR3 bases are TGTGCCAGCAGTTGGGCTCGACAGATCACCTACGAGCAGTACTTC. Protein sequence: CASSWARQITYEQYF. Full variable domain (outside the CDR3, taken from reference TRBV28 and TRBJ2-7): DVKVTQSSRYLVKRTGEKVFLECVQDMDHENMFWYRQDPGLGLRLIYFSYDVKMKEKGDIPEGYSVSREKKERFSLILESASTNQTSMYLCASSWARQITYEQYFGPGTRLTVT.

This clone turned up a few times. This rearrangement joins TRBV10-3 to TRBJ2-7, with 8 bases identical to TRBD2. In germline, CDR1 is ENHRY, CDR2 SYGVKD. V shed 5 bases and J 4 bases; nucleotides not matched to a gene: 4. The CDR3 contains 13 residues. This CDR3 is CAISFQREYEQYF. CDR3 in DNA: TGTGCCATCAGTTTCCAGCGGGAGTACGAGCAGTACTTC.

This chain joins TRBV7-2 and TRBJ2-2; 11 bases are a match to TRBD2. CDR1 SGHTA and CDR2 FQGNSA come from the germline V gene. The CDR3 extends over 17 amino acids. After removal of 5 bases from V and 4 bases from J, the junction contained 9 bases not matched to a gene. DNA for the CDR3: TGTGCCAGCAGCCGGGGACTAGCGGAGGGGAGCACCGGGGAGCTGTTTTTT. This gives the protein CASSRGLAEGSTGELFF.

The V call is TRBV18, the J call TRBJ1-1, with a weak D call TRBD1 (5 bases). With 6 bases removed from V and 1 base from J, the gap between germline ends came to 12 bases. In germline, CDR1 is KGHSH, CDR2 LQKENI. This CDR3 has 14 residues. CDR3 protein: CASSLREGNTEAFF. DNA for the CDR3: TGTGCCAGCTCCCTCAGGGAGGGGAACACTGAAGCTTTCTTT.

This chain joins TRBV27 and TRBJ1-1, with 9 bases matching TRBD1. Germline V gives CDR1 MNHEY, CDR2 SMNVEV (reference sequence). The CDR3 is 14 residues long. Trimming took 5 bases from V and 5 from J; bases not matched to a gene: 6. CDR3 DNA: TGTGCCAGCAGTACGGGGACAGGGAGGACTGAAGCTTTCTTT. Protein sequence: CASSTGTGRTEAFF.

This chain uses TRBV2 with TRBJ2-7; a weak D match, TRBD2 (6 bases). V dropped 8 bases and J dropped 1 base, with 15 bases sitting between them. The CDR3 length is 14 residues. Germline CDR1 is SNHLY and CDR2 is FYNNEI. This chain's CDR3 is CASADLSGSYEQYF. CDR3 in DNA: TGTGCCAGCGCCGATCTTAGCGGATCCTACGAGCAGTACTTC.

This sequence joins TRBV6-2 or TRBV6-3 and TRBJ1-6; no clear D. Germline CDR1 reads MNHEY; CDR2 reads SVGEGT. This CDR3 has 14 amino acids. Trimming cost V 6 bases and J 8 bases, with 14 bases left between them. The CDR3 is CASSSGRGDSPLHF. The CDR3 DNA reads as TGTGCCAGCAGCTCCGGCCGGGGAGATTCACCCCTCCACTTT.

The chain links TRBV29-1 to TRBJ1-2; unclear D gene. Germline V gene lookup returns CDR1 SQVTM and CDR2 ANQGSEA. The CDR3 loop spans 13 amino acids. Trimming left V 4 bases short and J 1 base short, with 10 bases between. CDR3 loop: CSVGAGINYGYTF. CDR3 DNA: TGCAGCGTTGGAGCAGGAATTAACTATGGCTACACCTTC.

This chain links TRBV4-1 with TRBJ2-7; 7 bases are shared with TRBD1. In germline, CDR1 is MGHRA, CDR2 YSYEKL. Trimming at V came to 6 bases and at J to 1 base, leaving 3 bases not matched to a gene. CDR3 length: 13 amino acids. CDR3 sequence (DNA): TGCGCCAGCAGGCCGACAGGGTCCTACGAGCAGTACTTC. This encodes CASRPTGSYEQYF.

V and J are TRBV20-1 and TRBJ2-5, with 7 nucleotides matching TRBD1. V shed 3 bases and J 0 bases; nucleotides not matched to a gene: 4. Germline CDR1 reads DFQATT; CDR2 reads SNEGSKA (reference sequence). There are 14 residues in the CDR3. The chain's CDR3 is CSASQGVDQETQYF. As DNA, the CDR3 is TGCAGTGCTAGTCAGGGGGTGGACCAAGAGACCCAGTACTTC.

The chain combines TRBV10-3 with TRBJ1-3; D might be TRBD1 (5 bases). The germline gives CDR1 ENHRY, CDR2 SYGVKD. V dropped 2 bases and J dropped 0 bases, with 11 bases sitting between them. The CDR3 is 16 amino acids. The DNA of the CDR3 is TGTGCCATCAGTGAGGTGGGGGGTTCCTCTGGAAACACCATATATTTT. Translation gives CAISEVGGSSGNTIYF.

This clone was observed a handful of times. The chain is built from TRBV2 and TRBJ2-2; D remains unclear. V lost 7 bases to trimming and J lost 2 bases, with 11 bases between them. Germline V gene lookup returns CDR1 SNHLY and CDR2 FYNNEI. The CDR3 is made up of 14 amino acids. The CDR3 sequence: CASTIRANTGELFF. CDR3 nucleotide sequence: TGTGCCAGCACCATCCGGGCTAACACCGGGGAGCTGTTTTTT.

DNA of the CDR3: TGTGCCAGCAGCCCCCAGGGGGCTCTCTACGAGCAGTACTTC. Translation gives CASSPQGALYEQYF. V and J are TRBV9 and TRBJ2-7; TRBD1 matches 8 bases. The CDR3 is 14 amino acids. The V and J ends lost 4 bases and 3 bases, in that order; junction bases with no gene match: 6. The germline V gene encodes CDR1 SGDLS and CDR2 YYNGEE. Complete variable domain (other parts from reference TRBV9 and TRBJ2-7): DSGVTQTPKHLITATGQRVTLRCSPRSGDLSVYWYQQSLDQGLQFLIQYYNGEERAKGNILERFSAQQFPDLHSELNLSSLELGDSALYFCASSPQGALYEQYFGPGTRLTVT.

This sequence joins TRBV6-5 and TRBJ1-1; TRBD1 agrees at 10 bases. Germline assignment: CDR1 MNHEY and CDR2 SVGAGI. V was clipped by 6 bases and J by 9 bases; unmatched bases: 13. The CDR3 is 15 amino acids. In nucleotides, the CDR3 is TGTGCCAGCAGGGACGGGGACAGGGGCGGGTATCAAGCTTTCTTT. Protein sequence: CASRDGDRGGYQAFF.

The chain has TRBV19 and TRBJ1-1; possible D gene TRBD1, 5 bases. CDR3 length: 13 residues. Trimming cost V 5 bases and J 4 bases, with 11 bases left between them. CDR1 is LNHDA, CDR2 SQIVND, per germline (reference sequence). CDR3 region: CASSSQGFTEAFF. CDR3 sequence (DNA): TGTGCCAGTAGTTCCCAGGGTTTCACTGAAGCTTTCTTT.